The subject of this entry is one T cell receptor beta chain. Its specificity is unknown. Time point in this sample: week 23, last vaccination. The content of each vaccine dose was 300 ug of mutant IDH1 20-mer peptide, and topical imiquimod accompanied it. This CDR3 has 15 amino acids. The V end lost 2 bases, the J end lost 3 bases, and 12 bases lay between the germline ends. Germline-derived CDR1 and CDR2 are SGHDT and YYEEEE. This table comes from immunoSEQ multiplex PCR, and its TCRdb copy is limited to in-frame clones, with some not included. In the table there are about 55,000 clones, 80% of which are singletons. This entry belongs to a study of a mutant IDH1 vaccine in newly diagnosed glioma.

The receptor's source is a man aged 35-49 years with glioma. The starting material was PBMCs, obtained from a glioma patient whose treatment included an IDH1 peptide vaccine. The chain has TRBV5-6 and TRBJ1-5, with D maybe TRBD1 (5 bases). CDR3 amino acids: CASSLLGEINQPQHF. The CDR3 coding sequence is TGTGCCAGCAGCTTATTAGGGGAGATCAATCAGCCCCAGCATTTT.